Reported below is one T cell receptor beta chain. The data belong to a study of blood T cell repertoires in COVID-19. Study information: Some COVID-19 samples were acute and others convalescent; all came from the United States, Italy and Spain. PBMCs, B-cell-depleted T cells, or T cells were the source of the cDNA or gDNA that made up the material.

The CDR3 spans 14 residues. V dropped 3 bases and J dropped 6; count of bases not matched to a gene: 7. CDR1 and CDR2 (germline): SGHDT, YYEEEE. Original processing methods: Estimation of nucleated cell counts was performed using reference gene primer amplification. Libraries were prepared by immunoSEQ multiplex PCR; TCRdb keeps only in-frame clonotypes and omits some of them. V and J calls and clone size follow that table, whereas D and trimming were derived from the DNA. In the table there are around 290,000 clones, about 89% of which are singletons. The sequence came from a man aged 35-49 years with acute or convalescent COVID-19. The chain links TRBV5-6 to TRBJ1-2, with 8 bases aligning to TRBD1. The sequencing sample was made of peripheral blood. CDR3 DNA sequence: TGTGCCAGCAGCTACGACTGGACAGGGAATGGCTACACCTTC. This translates into CASSYDWTGNGYTF.